These 18 T cell receptor beta chains share one sample of origin, sequenced in a study of blood T cell repertoires in COVID-19. Sequencing used immunoSEQ multiplex PCR; TCRdb keeps in-frame clones, though not all of them. The sample lists around 230,000 clones; approximately 90% were seen once. Sample: peripheral blood. These receptors all come from a man over 45 with COVID-19, enrolled during active disease.

This clone was counted between two and nine times. The rearrangement uses TRBV4-2 and TRBJ1-3; D is uncertain. Trimming pared 1 base from V and 4 bases from J, leaving 14 bases between. The CDR3 is 16 residues long. Germline values: CDR1 LGHNA, CDR2 YNFKEQ. CDR3 bases: TGTGCCAGCAGCCAAGGAGGCAGCCCGGGAGGAAACACCATATATTTT. Its translation is CASSQGGSPGGNTIYF.

The V and J genes are TRBV28 and TRBJ2-7; 16 nucleotides line up with TRBD2. The germline V gene has CDR1 MDHEN and CDR2 SYDVKM. This CDR3 region has 16 residues. Unmatched junction bases numbered 8, after V lost 5 bases and J lost 7 bases. The CDR3 region has the DNA TGTGCCAGCAGTCCGGGACTAGCGGGAGGGCCTAGGGAGCAGTACTTC. Translated: CASSPGLAGGPREQYF. The variable domain in full, completed from reference TRBV28 and TRBJ2-7, reads DVKVTQSSRYLVKRTGEKVFLECVQDMDHENMFWYRQDPGLGLRLIYFSYDVKMKEKGDIPEGYSVSREKKERFSLILESASTNQTSMYLCASSPGLAGGPREQYFGPGTRLTVT.

This clone was observed once. The chain uses TRBV3-1 (or the pseudogene TRBV3-2) and TRBJ2-3; D unresolved. V dropped 7 bases and J dropped 0 bases, with 8 bases sitting between them. The CDR3 runs to 13 residues. Germline-derived CDR1 and CDR2 are LGHDT and YNNKEL (reference sequence). The CDR3 DNA sequence: TGTGCCAGCAAGCAGGAAAGCACAGATACGCAGTATTTT. Translation: CASKQESTDTQYF.

This chain joins TRBV6-5 and TRBJ2-2, with TRBD2 as a possible D gene (6 bases). This CDR3 has 16 amino acids. Germline loops: CDR1 MNHEY, CDR2 SVGAGI. V shed 1 base and J shed 0 bases, with 9 bases lying between them. This chain's CDR3 is CASSYWRGTNTGELFF. In nucleotides, the CDR3 is TGTGCCAGCAGTTACTGGCGGGGCACGAACACCGGGGAGCTGTTTTTT.

This clone has a handful of counts. This chain connects TRBV5-1 to TRBJ2-7; 10 bases are shared with TRBD2. This CDR3 has 14 amino acids. V gave up 2 bases and J gave up 2 bases; unmatched junction bases: 1. The germline gives CDR1 SGHRS, CDR2 YFSETQ. The CDR3 DNA sequence: TGCGCCAGCAGCTTACTAGCGGGAACCTACGAGCAGTACTTC. This sequence encodes CASSLLAGTYEQYF.

Comments on this clone: The same CDR3 can be traced to other DNA sequences in this sample. This sequence joins TRBV11-2 and TRBJ2-2; no reliable D call. The CDR3 loop spans 14 amino acids. The germline V gene has CDR1 SGHAT and CDR2 FQNNGV. The V end was cut by 2 bases, the J end by 0 bases, with 4 bases between. CDR3 region: CASSLSPNTGELFF. CDR3 coding DNA: TGTGCCAGCAGCTTAAGCCCGAACACCGGGGAGCTGTTTTTT.

The V and J genes are TRBV7-2 and TRBJ2-2; 8 bases match TRBD1. With 2 bases clipped from V and 1 base from J, the junction kept 3 bases outside the gene matches. CDR3 length equals 16 residues. CDR1 is SGHTA, CDR2 FQGNSA, per germline. The CDR3, as DNA: TGTGCCAGCAGCTTACAGGGGGCATTGAACACCGGGGAGCTGTTTTTT. It is translated as CASSLQGALNTGELFF.

This chain connects TRBV27 to TRBJ1-5; 7 nucleotides align to TRBD1. V was clipped by 6 bases and J by 2 bases; unmatched bases: 4. The CDR3 has 14 residues. Germline V gives CDR1 MNHEY, CDR2 SMNVEV (reference sequence). The CDR3 loop is CASSLGQGNQPQHF. The CDR3, as DNA: TGTGCCAGCAGCCTTGGACAGGGCAATCAGCCCCAGCATTTT.

The CDR3 loop is CASSLGTGSSGNTIYF. The CDR3 DNA reads TGTGCCAGCAGCCTTGGGACAGGGAGCTCTGGAAACACCATATATTTT. The chain employs TRBV3-1 (or the pseudogene TRBV3-2) and TRBJ1-3, with 9 bases fitting TRBD1. V was clipped by 4 bases and J by 0 bases; unmatched bases: 4. Germline V gene data show CDR1 as LGHDT and CDR2 as YNNKEL (reference sequence). The CDR3 consists of 16 residues.

The V call is TRBV24-1, the J call TRBJ2-5, with a tentative D call TRBD2 (6 bases). CDR1 and CDR2 from the germline V gene are KGHDR and SFDVKD. With 3 bases removed from V and 1 base from J, the gap between germline ends came to 11 bases. The CDR3 runs 15 residues. CDR3 sequence: CATSDPLAFQETQYF. The CDR3 DNA is TGTGCCACCAGTGATCCCCTAGCGTTCCAAGAGACCCAGTACTTC.

The chain has TRBV12-3 or TRBV12-4 and TRBJ2-3; TRBD1 matches at 8 bases. V lost 6 bases and J lost 13; bases outside the gene matches: 9. The length of the CDR3 is 12 residues. The CDR3 nucleotides are TGTGCCAGCAGACCGACAGGGGCCCTCGAGTATTTT. It encodes CASRPTGALEYF.

The CDR3 DNA follows: TGTGCCAGCAGTTACTCCCAGGAGCAGTTCTTC. This codes for CASSYSQEQFF. The chain combines TRBV6-5 with TRBJ2-1; D gene uncertain. This CDR3 has 11 residues. Per the germline V gene, CDR1 is MNHEY and CDR2 is SVGAGI. With 0 bases removed from V and 10 bases from J, the gap between germline ends came to 4 bases.

The chain links TRBV7-3 to TRBJ2-2; 9 nucleotides line up with TRBD2. The CDR3 totals 15 residues. The trim removed 5 bases at V and 3 bases at J, leaving 4 bases unmatched. Germline CDR1 is SGHTA and CDR2 is FQGTGA. The CDR3 is CASSRGLADTGELFF. As DNA, the CDR3 is TGTGCCAGCAGCAGGGGACTAGCAGACACCGGGGAGCTGTTTTTT. Complete variable domain (other parts from reference TRBV7-3 and TRBJ2-2): GAGVSQTPSNKVTEKGKYVELRCDPISGHTALYWYRQSLGQGPEFLIYFQGTGAADDSGLPNDRFFAVRPEGSVSTLKIQRTERGDSAVYLCASSRGLADTGELFFGEGSRLTVL.

This rearrangement joins TRBV7-2 to TRBJ1-4; D might be TRBD1 (5 bases). V was pared by 1 base and J by 1 base, with 7 bases between. The CDR3 runs to 15 residues. The V gene's germline CDR1 is SGHTA and CDR2 FQGNSA. The CDR3 protein is CASSLVQGTNEKLFF. DNA of the CDR3: TGTGCCAGCAGCTTAGTTCAGGGAACTAATGAAAAACTGTTTTTT.

The chain carries TRBV18 and TRBJ2-5; 16 nucleotides line up with TRBD2. Germline V lookup: CDR1 KGHSH, CDR2 LQKENI. The CDR3 is made up of 17 amino acids. V shed 4 bases, J shed 1 base, and the junction held 3 bases outside the gene matches. The CDR3 protein is CASSLGTSGGAQETQYF. The CDR3 coding sequence is TGTGCCAGCTCACTCGGGACTAGCGGGGGGGCCCAAGAGACCCAGTACTTC. The full variable domain, in which reference TRBV18 and TRBJ2-5 provide the parts outside the CDR3, is NAGVMQNPRHLVRRRGQEARLRCSPMKGHSHVYWYRQLPEEGLKFMVYLQKENIIDESGMPKERFSAEFPKEGPSILRIQQVVRGDSAAYFCASSLGTSGGAQETQYFGPGTRLLVL.

The CDR3 bases are TGTGCCAGCAGCGTAAGGACTACCTACGAGCAGTACTTC. Its protein is CASSVRTTYEQYF. This sequence joins TRBV9 and TRBJ2-7; TRBD2 might be the D (6 bases). In germline, CDR1 is SGDLS, CDR2 YYNGEE. CDR3 length: 13 residues. The V end was cut by 1 base, the J end by 2 bases, with 7 bases between.

The J gene is TRBJ2-7, the V gene TRBV6-5, with D unclear. The CDR3 is 11 residues long. Germline V gene data show CDR1 as MNHEY and CDR2 as SVGAGI. Trimming took off 4 bases at V and 7 bases at J, with 8 bases between the two ends. In DNA form, the CDR3 reads TGTGCCAGCAGTTCATACTATGAGCAGTACTTC. Protein: CASSSYYEQYF.

CDR3 sequence reads: CASSLQGPYSGEQYF. Written as DNA, the CDR3 is TGTGCCAGCAGCTTACAGGGGCCATACTCTGGGGAGCAGTACTTC. This chain joins TRBV7-9 and TRBJ2-7, with D perhaps TRBD1 (6 bases). From germline, CDR1 is SEHNR and CDR2 FQNEAQ (reference sequence). The CDR3 has 15 residues. Trimming cost V 2 bases and J 7 bases, with 18 bases left between them.